These 7 T cell receptor beta chains came from one sample sequenced in a study of T cells in Graves' hyperthyroidism and ophthalmopathy. Amplification of TCR beta CDR3 regions used RNA as the template. The study used the HTBI primer set for a first-round RT-PCR of the TCR CDR3. TCRdb recomputed calls from the multiplex PCR reads with MiXCR, one row per CDR3 protein. The sample holds more than 250,000 distinct CDR3 sequences, roughly 15% seen once. The specimen sequenced was blood. The receptors stem from a woman aged 50 to 60 with Graves' hyperthyroidism that later progressed to Graves' ophthalmopathy.

This clonotype was detected ten times or more. Germline and junction disagree at one end, which may indicate a read error. This chain links TRBV7-7 with TRBJ2-5; 7 nucleotides agree with TRBD1. Germline values: CDR1 SSHAT, CDR2 FNYEAQ (reference sequence). CDR3 length: 14 amino acids. In nucleotides, the CDR3 is TGTGCTAGCAGCCCTCGGACAGGCGGAGAGACCCAGTACTTC. Translated: CASSPRTGGETQYF.

This clonotype was found many times. V is TRBV20-1 and J is TRBJ1-2, with D uncertain. V lost 6 bases, J lost 4 bases, and 15 bases lay in between. Germline CDR1 and CDR2: DFQATT and SNEGSKA (reference sequence). The CDR3 is 13 residues long. The CDR3 sequence is CSAPVTGIYGYTF. The CDR3 nucleotides read TGCAGTGCCCCAGTAACGGGGATCTATGGCTACACCTTC.

V and J are TRBV6-9 and TRBJ2-7; the D is unclear. V was trimmed by 0 bases and J by 2 bases, leaving 14 bases between them. The CDR3 runs to 16 residues. Germline V gives CDR1 MNHGY, CDR2 SVAAGI. The CDR3 loop is CASSYSFRADTYEQYF. The CDR3 nucleotides are TGTGCCAGCAGTTATTCCTTTCGGGCCGACACCTACGAGCAGTACTTC.

The chain has TRBV6-6 and TRBJ2-1; D ambiguous. The V gene's germline CDR1 is MNHNY and CDR2 SVGAGI (reference sequence). Trimming left V 0 bases short and J 8 bases short, with 14 bases between. The CDR3 loop spans 15 amino acids. CDR3 sequence: CASSYSAGLRDEQFF. In DNA form, the CDR3 reads TGTGCCAGCAGTTACTCGGCAGGTTTAAGAGATGAGCAGTTCTTC.

This clonotype was picked up many times. The chain carries TRBV5-1 and TRBJ1-4, with 8 bases matching TRBD1. Per germline, CDR1 SGHRS and CDR2 YFSETQ. Trimming took 5 bases from V and 7 from J; bases not matched to a gene: 7. This CDR3 comprises 14 residues. CDR3: CASRPGTGGEKLFF. CDR3 DNA: TGCGCCAGCAGACCCGGGACAGGCGGTGAAAAACTGTTTTTT. The full variable domain, completed using reference TRBV5-1 and TRBJ1-4, is KAGVTQTPRYLIKTRGQQVTLSCSPISGHRSVSWYQQTPGQGLQFLFEYFSETQRNKGNFPGRFSGRQFSNSRSEMNVSTLELGDSALYLCASRPGTGGEKLFFGSGTQLSVL.

A few counts support this clonotype. This chain links TRBV5-1 with TRBJ2-1, with D perhaps TRBD1 (5 bases). V was pared by 2 bases and J by 7 bases, with 19 bases between. Germline V gene sequence: CDR1 SGHRS, CDR2 YFSETQ. This CDR3 has 16 residues. DNA for the CDR3: TGCGCCAGCAGCTTCCCTTCAGGGCTATTAAGGAATGAGCAGTTCTTC. Residues: CASSFPSGLLRNEQFF.

This clonotype was detected many times. The chain joins TRBV12-3 or TRBV12-4 to TRBJ2-1; 9 bases align to TRBD2. V shed 6 bases, J shed 4 bases, and the junction held 7 bases outside the gene matches. CDR3 size: 15 residues. CDR3 nucleotide sequence: TGTGCCAGCAGCCCTAGCGGGGCCGAATACAATGAGCAGTTCTTC. Amino acids: CASSPSGAEYNEQFF.